This is a list of T cell receptor beta chains from one sample in a study of T-cell memory formation after mild COVID-19. From the 5' RACE reads, TCRdb called clonotypes with MiXCR, one entry per CDR3 protein. The sample includes roughly 450,000 distinct CDR3 sequences, about a sixth seen only once; the top ten take roughly 21%. Sample: PBMCs or a T cell subset sorted from them (not recorded which). These receptors were obtained from a man younger than 35 who had mild COVID-19 (a few samples of this study predate the infection). Cell type and time point are not known. CDR3s include the opening cysteine and the closing phenylalanine or tryptophan. Rows may omit the clone size; those that give it use once, few, many or a size class.

clone_size cdr3_length v_call cdr3_aa
few 15 TRBV10-3 CAISRISGGAVEQYF
NA 15 TRBV7-2 CASSLRTSGGQTQYF
NA 14 TRBV6-2/TRBV6-3 CASSYVSGSYEQYF
NA 20 TRBV9 CASSVVGSAGGSKSSYEQYF
NA 16 TRBV24-1 CATSDWRGTNTGELFF
NA 16 TRBV5-1 CASSLVSREGTDTQYF
few 15 TRBV7-3 CASSSGGAGQETQYF
few 16 TRBV28 CASSPSYGRVNTEAFF
NA 15 TRBV4-1 CASSPAVWAGQPQHF
few 13 TRBV9 CASSEVGDSPLHF
NA 12 TRBV12-3/TRBV12-4 CASRLRAETQYF
NA 12 TRBV12-3/TRBV12-4 CASSRVGREQYF
NA 16 TRBV9 CASSVGPAESNYGYTF
NA 15 TRBV4-3 CASSQGRGIGDTQYF
few 16 TRBV20-1 CSARDLMTSGVETQYF
NA 14 TRBV7-8 CASSSTRGHHGYTF
few 13 TRBV7-2 CASGQGYGNTIYF
NA 14 TRBV7-9 CASSSAGGSYEQYF
NA 15 TRBV6-2/TRBV6-3 CASNDGTLKGDEQFF
few 11 TRBV20-1 CSASTSYEQFF
NA 15 TRBV9 CASSVGGDFYNEQFF
few 16 TRBV5-1 CASSLSPGLGSDTQYF
NA 14 TRBV18 CASSPNRGVYEQYF
NA 14 TRBV4-3 CASSQGDRANIQYF
few 16 TRBV4-1 CASSPVLAGGFNEQFF
NA 18 TRBV19 CASSIVVSGGPNTWELFF
few 16 TRBV28 CASSLPQGEYNNEQFF
few 17 TRBV5-6 CASSLRLAVAVTGELFF
few 16 TRBV27 CASSTSATGYQETQYF
NA 13 TRBV5-6 CASSWEDQETQYF
NA 17 TRBV4-3 CASSQLGVGTSTDTQYF
NA 15 TRBV7-9 CASSPKIRQGLTQYF
NA 19 TRBV7-2 CASSSGLAGLLLAKNIQYF
NA 15 TRBV20-1 CSARGTSGGGETQYF
many 12 TRBV20-1 CSAAGNQETQYF
NA 17 TRBV5-1 CASSFPTQLSGANVLTF
NA 13 TRBV5-1 CASSLAITYEQYF
NA 15 TRBV11-2 CASSFGTSETGELFF
few 14 TRBV6-2/TRBV6-3 CASTRGGSFTEQFF
few 13 TRBV7-2 CALPPGITDTQYF
many 15 TRBV9 CASSGAAGFYNEQFF
NA 16 TRBV5-5 CASSLERTGGLDEQFF
NA 13 TRBV10-3 CAIGTGVGETQYF
NA 16 TRBV4-1 CASSQDPWTSTDTQYF
few 15 TRBV5-4 CASSGYRGGNSPLHF
NA 15 TRBV11-2 CASSLKGQPNQPQHF
NA 16 TRBV7-3 CDSARDGYSGANVLTF
few 13 TRBV7-2 CASSFDSNYGYTF
NA 15 TRBV7-9 CASSPGETGRETQYF